Shown below are 10 T cell receptor beta chains from a single sample sequenced in a study of response to subunit inactivated influenza vaccine. TCRdb reanalysed the RT-PCR reads using MiXCR and keeps one entry per CDR3 protein. The sample holds roughly 780,000 distinct CDR3 sequences, under 20% seen once. The sample in question was PBMCs from blood, obtained roughly 5 days after vaccination. The receptors shown here come from a man aged 50 to 60 who received an inactivated influenza vaccine.

The chain has TRBV12-3 or TRBV12-4 and TRBJ2-6; perhaps TRBD1 as D (5 bases). The CDR3 consists of 15 residues. Trimming removed 6 bases from V and 4 bases from J, with 13 bases in between. This CDR3 reads CASSGSGRGANVLTF. As DNA, the CDR3 is TGTGCCAGCAGCGGGTCAGGGCGCGGGGCCAACGTCCTGACTTTC.

In its sample, this clonotype was seen a few times. The chain recombines TRBV12-3 or TRBV12-4 with TRBJ2-2; D is unclear. The CDR3 consists of 14 residues. V lost 5 bases, J lost 2 bases, and 9 bases lay in between. CDR3 region: CASSDFINTGELFF. In DNA form, the CDR3 reads TGTGCCAGCAGTGACTTTATCAACACCGGGGAGCTGTTTTTT.

Concerning this clonotype itself: Just one base apart from a much larger clone, this may be a read error. The V gene is TRBV9, the J gene TRBJ2-5; possible D gene TRBD1, 5 bases. This CDR3 spans 17 amino acids. Germline V gives CDR1 SGDLS, CDR2 YYNGEE. V shed 3 bases and J shed 5 bases, with 23 bases lying between them. In DNA, the CDR3 is TGTGCCAGCAGCGAAGGGGTAACGGAGTTCCTAGGGGAGACCCAGTACTTC. Translation gives CASSEGVTEFLGETQYF.

The CDR3 region has the DNA TGCAGCGCCTCTAGGGGGACAGTCAACACTGAAGCTTTCTTT. The encoded protein is CSASRGTVNTEAFF. The rearrangement joins TRBV29-1 to TRBJ1-1; 7 bases match TRBD1. V shed 7 bases and J 2 bases; nucleotides not matched to a gene: 10. This CDR3 has 14 amino acids. Germline values: CDR1 SQVTM, CDR2 ANQGSEA.

The chain is built from TRBV6-1 and TRBJ1-5; 10 bases map to TRBD1. This CDR3 comprises 14 residues. Per the germline V gene, CDR1 is MNHNS and CDR2 is SASEGT. V was pared by 6 bases and J by 8 bases, with 7 bases of the junction left unmatched. This CDR3 reads CASRTGTGEEPQHF. CDR3 bases: TGTGCCAGCAGAACCGGGACAGGGGAAGAGCCCCAGCATTTT.

The chain is built from TRBV7-2 and TRBJ2-1, with 7 bases lining up with TRBD2. Germline values: CDR1 SGHTA, CDR2 FQGNSA. Trimming removed 5 bases from V and 7 bases from J; junction bases left unmatched: 11. CDR3 size: 15 residues. The CDR3 loop is CASSLTGTTLNEQFF. The CDR3 DNA reads as TGTGCCAGCAGCCTTACCGGGACTACGTTAAATGAGCAGTTCTTC. Based on the CDR3 plus reference TRBV7-2 and TRBJ2-1, the full variable domain is GAGVSQSPSNKVTEKGKDVELRCDPISGHTALYWYRQSLGQGLEFLIYFQGNSAPDKSGLPSDRFSAERTGGSVSTLTIQRTQQEDSAVYLCASSLTGTTLNEQFFGPGTRLTVL.

J is TRBJ2-3 and V is TRBV6-2 or TRBV6-3, with 9 nucleotides matching TRBD2. From germline, CDR1 is MNHEY and CDR2 SVGEGT. The V and J ends lost 2 bases and 3 bases, in that order; junction bases with no gene match: 3. The CDR3 is made up of 15 amino acids. The CDR3 is CASSYRTSVTDTQYF. CDR3 nucleotides: TGTGCCAGCAGTTACCGGACTAGCGTAACAGATACGCAGTATTTT.

This clonotype was seen only a few times. The chain employs TRBV28 and TRBJ2-1; a possible D gene is TRBD1 (6 bases). The V end was cut by 2 bases, the J end by 4 bases, with 24 bases between. The CDR3 length is 19 residues. Germline V lookup: CDR1 MDHEN, CDR2 SYDVKM. In DNA, the CDR3 is TGTGCCAGCAGTTTAAGGGCGAGGGGATTTGGGGGCCCATACAATGAGCAGTTCTTC. Its translation: CASSLRARGFGGPYNEQFF.

This clonotype has just a few counts. V is TRBV20-1 and J is TRBJ2-5; D may match TRBD1 or TRBD2 (6 bases each). The CDR3 sequence is 14 residues long. The V end lost 0 bases, the J end lost 2 bases, and 10 bases lay between the germline ends. Germline loops: CDR1 DFQATT, CDR2 SNEGSKA (reference sequence). This chain's CDR3 is CSARDWRGQETQYF. The CDR3 nucleotides are TGCAGTGCTAGAGATTGGAGGGGGCAAGAGACCCAGTACTTC.

J is TRBJ2-5 and V is TRBV29-1; 13 bases match TRBD2. This CDR3 has 17 amino acids. CDR1 is SQVTM, CDR2 ANQGSEA, per germline. V shed 3 bases and J 5 bases; nucleotides not matched to a gene: 12. The CDR3 bases are TGCAGCGTTGACAGGGGACAGGGGACTAGCGGGAAGGAGACCCAGTACTTC. Amino acid sequence: CSVDRGQGTSGKETQYF. Full variable domain (missing parts from reference TRBV29-1 and TRBJ2-5): SAVISQKPSRDICQRGTSLTIQCQVDSQVTMMFWYRQQPGQSLTLIATANQGSEATYESGFVIDKFPISRPNLTFSTLTVSNMSPEDSSIYLCSVDRGQGTSGKETQYFGPGTRLLVL.